This TCR beta chain came from a study of graft-versus-host responses after intestinal transplantation (dated by TCRdb to about 2021). For context, the study as a whole: The transplants that recipients got were multivisceral, liver-intestinal, or isolated intestinal. Alloreactive clones were identified by sequencing pre-transplant mixed lymphocyte reaction products and comparing them with unstimulated pre-transplant donor and recipient T cells. After intestinal transplantation, graft-versus-host and host-versus-graft alloreactive T cell clones were followed in the graft, circulation and bone marrow using bulk TCR-beta CDR3 sequencing. Instead of going to the commercial service, samples from a few later patients were sequenced in-house on an Illumina MiSeq and processed with MiXCR. A peak of at least 4% donor T cells among recipient peripheral blood mononuclear cells was the definition used for donor T cell macrochimerism. Anti-thymocyte globulin induction was given to all recipients, followed by maintenance tacrolimus and steroids for approximately three years. The cohort enrolled about two dozen intestinal transplant recipients, one of whom was a retransplant, and a few patients without pretransplant specimens were excluded. Broader findings and caveats from the paper: Conclusions were limited by the relatively low number and heterogeneity of intestinal transplant patients. Early after transplant, declines in HvG clones were associated with peak levels of circulating GvH clones. Patients with donor T cell macrochimerism had high GvH to HvG T cell clonal ratios in their allografts. GvH clones were detected in recipient bone marrow, and some appeared earlier in ileal mucosa or blood, consistent with an intestinal mucosal origin.

The protocol used for the library was the immunoSEQ multiplex PCR assay. For most patients, genomic DNA was isolated with the Qiagen DNeasy Blood and Tissue Kit and shipped frozen to Adaptive Biotechnologies for TCR sequencing. High-throughput TCR-beta CDR3 sequencing of genomic DNA from most patients was performed by Adaptive Biotechnologies. The original methods were these. TCR sequencing data were retrieved from Adaptive's ImmunoSEQ software for around 20 patients, whereas a few other patients were processed with MiXCR and VDJtools. To correct CD4 versus CD8 sorting errors, sequences present in both subsets at a frequency ratio below 5:1 were removed. CDR3 nucleotide sequences shared by donor and recipient were removed because the origin of these sequences could not be assigned. Alloreactive clones required at least 2-fold expansion over unstimulated cells and minimum CFSE-low frequency of 0.002% (template counts) or 0.001% (read counts). Clones were considered mappable if detected in sequenced pre-transplant spleen, lymph node, or MLR CFSE-low populations of the donor or recipient. The cumulative frequency of alloreactive clones was calculated as a percentage of all sequences, weighted by copy number. Not all clones reach the TCRdb copy of this immuneACCESS table, which keeps in-frame sequences only. Checked studies attribute under half of the gap to unresolved V genes and leave the rest unexplained. D and trimming were read from the DNA, whereas the V and J calls and clone size are those reported in that table. This sample holds approximately 71,000 clones; roughly 90% were observed only once. Roughly 2.5% of the sample is held by the ten biggest clonotypes.

As to this clone: There is no known antigen for this receptor. No base quality values were provided; no much bigger clone lies one nucleotide off.

The time point tag for this specimen amounts to: cells obtained before transplantation from donor or recipient. CD3+CD4+ and CD3+CD8+ populations were FACS-sorted from unstimulated pre-transplant donor and recipient cells taken from spleen or lymph nodes. The CDR3 measures 16 amino acids from cysteine to phenylalanine. Only the CDR3 part of the read is kept: 48 bases, read in frame from the first base. This chain is built from TRBV21-1 and TRBJ1-5; TRBD1 was called by the table and not checked on the DNA. TRBV21-1 is a recognized pseudogene. The specimen was unstimulated CD8+ T cells sorted from spleen or lymph node cells, collected before intestinal transplant. This receptor was taken from a human donor who received an intestinal transplant. The CDR3: CASSIPWLQGVQPQHF. The bases are TGTGCCAGCAGCATTCCGTGGCTACAGGGGGTGCAGCCCCAGCATTTT.